This TCR beta chain was retrieved from a study of PD-1 blockade in classical Hodgkin lymphoma. Overall study findings and caveats: Relapsed/refractory patients reportedly had lower baseline diversity than newly diagnosed patients.

For this clone: What it binds is not known.

CDR1 and CDR2 (germline): WNHNN, SYGVQD (reference sequence). V was pared by 8 bases and J by 7 bases, with 0 bases of the junction left unmatched. This CDR3 has 13 amino acids. Libraries were prepared by immunoSEQ multiplex PCR; TCRdb keeps only in-frame clonotypes and omits some of them. The table records around 34,000 clones, 75% to 95% of them present only once. In every patient, relapse followed autologous stem cell transplantation, while exposure to brentuximab vedotin differed. Thawed PBMCs underwent magnetic negative selection to yield purified CD4+ T cells. Complete response, partial response or progressive disease made up the best responses.

Sequencing used CD4+ T cells from blood, obtained at baseline. This clonotype was obtained from a human donor with classical Hodgkin lymphoma. The chain links TRBV10-1 to TRBJ2-1, with TRBD2 matching 15 bases. CDR3 residues: CASGTSGRNEQFF. CDR3 DNA: TGCGCCAGCGGGACTAGCGGGAGGAATGAGCAGTTCTTC.